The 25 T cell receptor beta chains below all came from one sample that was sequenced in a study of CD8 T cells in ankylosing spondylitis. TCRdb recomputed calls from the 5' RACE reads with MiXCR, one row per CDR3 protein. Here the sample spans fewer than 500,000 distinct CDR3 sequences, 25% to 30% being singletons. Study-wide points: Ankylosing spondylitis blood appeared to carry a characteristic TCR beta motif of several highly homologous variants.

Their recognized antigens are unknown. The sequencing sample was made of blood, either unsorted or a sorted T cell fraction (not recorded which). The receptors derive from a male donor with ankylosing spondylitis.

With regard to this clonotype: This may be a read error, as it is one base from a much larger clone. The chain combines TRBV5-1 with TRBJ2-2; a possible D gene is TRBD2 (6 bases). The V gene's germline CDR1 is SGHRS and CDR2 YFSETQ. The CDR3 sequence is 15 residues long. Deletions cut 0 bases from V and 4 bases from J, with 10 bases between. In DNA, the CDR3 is TGCGCCAGCAGCTTGGAACTAGCAAGCACCGGGGAGCTGTTTTTT. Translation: CASSLELASTGELFF.

The CDR3 nucleotides are TGTGCCAGCAGCCTCCGTCAGGGGGGAGGAGAGACCCAGTACTTC. This gives the protein CASSLRQGGGETQYF. The chain couples TRBV3-1 to TRBJ2-5, with D possibly being TRBD1 (7 bases). CDR1 and CDR2 (germline): LGHDT, YNNKEL (reference sequence). Trimming shortened V by 4 bases and J by 4 bases, and 16 bases separated the two germline ends. This CDR3 has 15 amino acids.

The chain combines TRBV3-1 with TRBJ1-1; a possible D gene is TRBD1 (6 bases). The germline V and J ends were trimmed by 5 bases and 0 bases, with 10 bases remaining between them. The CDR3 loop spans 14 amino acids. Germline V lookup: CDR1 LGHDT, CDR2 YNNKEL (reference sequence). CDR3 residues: CASSSGAMNTEAFF. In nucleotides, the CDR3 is TGTGCCAGCAGCTCAGGGGCCATGAACACTGAAGCTTTCTTT.

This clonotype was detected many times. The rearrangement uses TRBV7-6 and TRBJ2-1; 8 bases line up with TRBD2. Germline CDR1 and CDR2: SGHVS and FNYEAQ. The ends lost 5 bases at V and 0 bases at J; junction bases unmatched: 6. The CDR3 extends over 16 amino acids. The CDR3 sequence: CASSPLAGSSYNEQFF. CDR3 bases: TGTGCCAGCAGCCCTCTAGCGGGCAGCTCCTACAATGAGCAGTTCTTC.

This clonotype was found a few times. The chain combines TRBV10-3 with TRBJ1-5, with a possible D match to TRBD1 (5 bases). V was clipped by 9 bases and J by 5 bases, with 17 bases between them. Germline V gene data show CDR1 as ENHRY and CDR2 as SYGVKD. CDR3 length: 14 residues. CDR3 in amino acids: CAIQLTGGDQPQHF. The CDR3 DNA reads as TGTGCCATTCAGTTGACGGGGGGGGATCAGCCCCAGCATTTT.

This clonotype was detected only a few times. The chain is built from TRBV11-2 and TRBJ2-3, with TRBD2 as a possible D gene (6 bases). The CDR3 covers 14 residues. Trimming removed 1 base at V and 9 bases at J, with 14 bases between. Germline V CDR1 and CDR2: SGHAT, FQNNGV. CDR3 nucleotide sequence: TGTGCCAGCAGCTTAGGAGCGGGCCTAGGGACGCAGTATTTT. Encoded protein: CASSLGAGLGTQYF.

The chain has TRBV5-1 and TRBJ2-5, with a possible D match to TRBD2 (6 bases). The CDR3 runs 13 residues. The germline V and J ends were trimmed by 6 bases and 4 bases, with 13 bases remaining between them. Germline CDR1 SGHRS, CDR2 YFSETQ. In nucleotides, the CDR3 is TGCGCCAGCAAGCCGGGCGGGACAGAGACCCAGTACTTC. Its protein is CASKPGGTETQYF.

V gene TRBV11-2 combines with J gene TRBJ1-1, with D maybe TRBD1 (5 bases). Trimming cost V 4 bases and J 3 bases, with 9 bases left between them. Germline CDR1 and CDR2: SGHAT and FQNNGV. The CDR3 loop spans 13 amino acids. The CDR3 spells CASSWGPDTEAFF. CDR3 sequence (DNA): TGTGCCAGCAGCTGGGGACCGGACACTGAAGCTTTCTTT.

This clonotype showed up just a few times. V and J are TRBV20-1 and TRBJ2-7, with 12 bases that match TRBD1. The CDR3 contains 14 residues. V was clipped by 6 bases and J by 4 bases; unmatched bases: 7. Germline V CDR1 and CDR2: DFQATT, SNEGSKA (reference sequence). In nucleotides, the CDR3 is TGCAGTGCAGAGCGGGGACAGGGGGCTTACGAGCAGTACTTC. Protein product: CSAERGQGAYEQYF.

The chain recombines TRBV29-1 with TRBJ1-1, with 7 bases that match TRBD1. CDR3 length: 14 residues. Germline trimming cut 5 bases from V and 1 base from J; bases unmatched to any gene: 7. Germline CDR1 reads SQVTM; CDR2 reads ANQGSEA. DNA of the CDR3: TGCAGCGTTCCCCGACAGGGATCGAACACTGAAGCTTTCTTT. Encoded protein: CSVPRQGSNTEAFF. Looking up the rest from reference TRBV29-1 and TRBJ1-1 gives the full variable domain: SAVISQKPSRDICQRGTSLTIQCQVDSQVTMMFWYRQQPGQSLTLIATANQGSEATYESGFVIDKFPISRPNLTFSTLTVSNMSPEDSSIYLCSVPRQGSNTEAFFGQGTRLTVV.

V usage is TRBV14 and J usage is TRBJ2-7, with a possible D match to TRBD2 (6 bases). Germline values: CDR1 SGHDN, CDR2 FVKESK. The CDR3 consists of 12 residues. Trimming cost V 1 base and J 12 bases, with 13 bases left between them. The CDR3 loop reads CASSQAGGLSYV. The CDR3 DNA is TGTGCCAGCAGCCAAGCAGGAGGGCTTTCGTACGTC.

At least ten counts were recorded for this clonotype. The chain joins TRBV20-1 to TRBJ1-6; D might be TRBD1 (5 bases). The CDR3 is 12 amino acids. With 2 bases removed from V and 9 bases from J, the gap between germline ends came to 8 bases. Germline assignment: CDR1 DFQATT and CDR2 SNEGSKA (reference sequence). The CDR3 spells CSARQGGSPLHF. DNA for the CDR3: TGCAGTGCTAGACAGGGAGGTTCACCCCTCCACTTT.

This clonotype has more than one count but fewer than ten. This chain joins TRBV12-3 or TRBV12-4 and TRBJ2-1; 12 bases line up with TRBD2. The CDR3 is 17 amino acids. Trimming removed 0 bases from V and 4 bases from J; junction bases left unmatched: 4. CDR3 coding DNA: TGTGCCAGCAGTTTAGCCCGGACTAGCGGGAAGTACAATGAGCAGTTCTTC. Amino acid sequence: CASSLARTSGKYNEQFF.

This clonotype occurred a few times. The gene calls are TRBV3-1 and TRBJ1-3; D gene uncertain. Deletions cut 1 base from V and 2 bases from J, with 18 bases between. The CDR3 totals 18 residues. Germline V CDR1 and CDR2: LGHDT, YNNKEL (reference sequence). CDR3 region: CASSQVIPLHGTGNTIYF. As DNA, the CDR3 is TGTGCCAGCAGCCAAGTTATCCCTCTACATGGGACTGGAAACACCATATATTTT.

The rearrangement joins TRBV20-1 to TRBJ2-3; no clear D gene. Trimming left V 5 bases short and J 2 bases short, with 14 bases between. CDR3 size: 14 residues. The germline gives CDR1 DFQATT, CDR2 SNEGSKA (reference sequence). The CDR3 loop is CSASLSRATDTQYF. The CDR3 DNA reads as TGCAGTGCTTCACTTTCAAGAGCCACAGATACGCAGTATTTT.

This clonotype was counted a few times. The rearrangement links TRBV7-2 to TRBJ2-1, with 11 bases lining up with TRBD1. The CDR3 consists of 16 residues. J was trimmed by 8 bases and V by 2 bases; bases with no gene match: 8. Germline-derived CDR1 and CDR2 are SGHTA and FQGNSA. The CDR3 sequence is CASSLTRDRGRHEQFF. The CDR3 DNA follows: TGTGCCAGCAGCTTAACCCGGGACAGGGGGAGGCATGAGCAGTTCTTC.

The CDR3 nucleotides are TGTGCCAGCAGCCGGTATACGGGGACGTCTAGTAACTATGGCTACACCTTC. It codes for CASSRYTGTSSNYGYTF. This chain joins TRBV7-2 and TRBJ1-2; maybe TRBD1 (5 bases). V dropped 5 bases and J dropped 1 base, with 20 bases sitting between them. The CDR3 loop spans 17 amino acids. CDR1 and CDR2 from the germline V gene are SGHTA and FQGNSA. Together with reference TRBV7-2 and TRBJ1-2, the CDR3 gives the full variable domain: GAGVSQSPSNKVTEKGKDVELRCDPISGHTALYWYRQSLGQGLEFLIYFQGNSAPDKSGLPSDRFSAERTGGSVSTLTIQRTQQEDSAVYLCASSRYTGTSSNYGYTFGSGTRLTVV.

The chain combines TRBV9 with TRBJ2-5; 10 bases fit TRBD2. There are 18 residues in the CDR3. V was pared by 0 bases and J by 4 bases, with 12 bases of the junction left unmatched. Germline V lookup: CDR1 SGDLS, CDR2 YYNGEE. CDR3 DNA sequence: TGTGCCAGCAGCGTAGGGGCTAGCGGGAGCACCCTGGGAGAGACCCAGTACTTC. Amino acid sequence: CASSVGASGSTLGETQYF.

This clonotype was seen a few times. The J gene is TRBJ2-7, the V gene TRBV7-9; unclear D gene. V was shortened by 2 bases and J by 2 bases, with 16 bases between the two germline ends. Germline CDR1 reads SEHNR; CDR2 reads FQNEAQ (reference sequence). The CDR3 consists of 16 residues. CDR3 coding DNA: TGTGCCAGCAGCTTAAATAATCGTACTACAACCTACGAGCAGTACTTC. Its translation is CASSLNNRTTTYEQYF.

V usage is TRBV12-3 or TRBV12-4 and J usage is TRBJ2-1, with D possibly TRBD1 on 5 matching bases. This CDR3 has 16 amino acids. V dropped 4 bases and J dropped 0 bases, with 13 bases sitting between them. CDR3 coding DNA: TGTGCCAGCAGTTCTCTCTTTGACAGCTCCTACAATGAGCAGTTCTTC. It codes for CASSSLFDSSYNEQFF.

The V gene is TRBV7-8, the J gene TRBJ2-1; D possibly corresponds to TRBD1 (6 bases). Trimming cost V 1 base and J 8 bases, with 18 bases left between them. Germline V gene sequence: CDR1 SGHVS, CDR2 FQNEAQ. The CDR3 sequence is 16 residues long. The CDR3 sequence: CASSLELGHSYDEQFF. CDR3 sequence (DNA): TGTGCCAGCAGCTTAGAGTTGGGACACTCATATGATGAGCAGTTCTTC.

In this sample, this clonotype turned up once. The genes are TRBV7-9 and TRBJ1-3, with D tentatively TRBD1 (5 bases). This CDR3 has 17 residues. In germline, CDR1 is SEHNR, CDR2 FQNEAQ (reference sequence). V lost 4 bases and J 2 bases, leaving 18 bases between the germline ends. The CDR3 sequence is CASSSRDLGRAGNTIYF. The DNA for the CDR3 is TGTGCCAGCAGCTCCCGGGACCTCGGGAGGGCTGGAAACACCATATATTTT.

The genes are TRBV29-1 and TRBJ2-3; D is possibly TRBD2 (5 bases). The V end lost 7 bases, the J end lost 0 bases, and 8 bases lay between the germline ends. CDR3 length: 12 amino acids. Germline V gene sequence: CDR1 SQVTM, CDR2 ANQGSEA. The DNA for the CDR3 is TGCAGCGCCCCGGGGAGCACAGATACGCAGTATTTT. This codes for CSAPGSTDTQYF.

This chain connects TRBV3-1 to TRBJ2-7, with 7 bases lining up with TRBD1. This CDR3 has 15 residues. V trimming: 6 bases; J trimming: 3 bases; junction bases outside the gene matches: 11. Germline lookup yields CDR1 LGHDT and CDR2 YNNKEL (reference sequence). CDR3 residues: CASRQPTGDLYEQYF. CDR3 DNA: TGTGCCAGCAGGCAACCTACAGGGGATCTCTACGAGCAGTACTTC.

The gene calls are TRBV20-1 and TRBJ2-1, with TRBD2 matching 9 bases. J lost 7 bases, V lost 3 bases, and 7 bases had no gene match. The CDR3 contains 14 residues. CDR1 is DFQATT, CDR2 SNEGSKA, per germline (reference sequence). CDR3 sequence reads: CSASRAGGPNEQFF. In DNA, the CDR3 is TGCAGTGCTAGCAGGGCGGGAGGGCCGAATGAGCAGTTCTTC.